This T cell receptor beta chain was sequenced during a study of cytomegalovirus exposure and HLA in healthy donors (dated 2017 in TCRdb). As for the study more broadly: In an earlier analysis of 587 of the donors, around 290 Gb of sequence data and 117 million unique TCR beta sequences from about 179 million T cells were reported. An early release covering roughly 640 HLA-typed donors comprised approximately 300 gigabases of sequencing data and 85 million or so unique TCR sequences. Among the roughly 430 genotyped donors, approximately 76% belonged to the genetic ancestry cluster associated with self-reported Caucasian donors. The study aimed to test whether signatures of past pathogen exposure could be identified by cataloging public T cell receptors. The study profiled the T cell repertoires of some 610 subjects by immunosequencing and related them to cytomegalovirus serostatus. A separate validation cohort of 90 to 150 different subjects was used in addition to the approximately 640-subject first cohort. To predict cytomegalovirus infection status, the study brought together high-throughput TCR immunosequencing, statistical association of individual TCRs with disease status, and machine learning. A later analysis re-analyzed previously published TCR beta repertoires from 660 or so donors and added high-resolution HLA genotyping to study TCR occurrence patterns. Rather than drawing on any new phenotypic data, the later analysis identified candidate immune exposures from TCR beta sequences and the way those sequences occurred across donors. To decide whether each TCR beta V gene segment behaved as functional or pseudogenic, an earlier analysis of nearly 600 of the donors relied on high-throughput TCR beta sequencing. Alongside the repertoire data, information on donor age, sex, ethnicity and CMV serostatus was compiled. A later genetic analysis took genome-wide SNP genotypes for about 55% of the 666 donors and used that subset as a discovery cohort. Every discovery cohort repertoire had been produced on one sequencing platform. HLA typing included class I and class II loci at four-digit resolution. The number of donors typed differed by locus, with roughly 629-640 for A, B, C, DRB1 and DQB1, around 560 for DQA1, 600 to 610 for DPA1, and about 450 for DPB1. Because of strong linkage in the cohort, roughly five DR-DQ haplotypes were treated as single units for association and clustering. Across about 370 genotyped donors of the cohort, an average of about 240,000 unique TCR beta nucleotide sequences per donor were sequenced, and approximately 19% of those sequences were non-productive. General study outcomes and caveats: In a later analysis, HLA-associated TCR beta chains were found to be more clonally expanded and to have lower generation probabilities than equally common non-associated chains. The study gave a list of 150 to 200 TCR beta chains associated with cytomegalovirus. In a later analysis, several top co-occurrence clusters were reported to appear linked to parvovirus B19, influenza, CMV and Epstein-Barr virus. A further reported finding was that TCR beta sequences accurately predicted the HLA-A and HLA-B alleles for most subjects in the first cohort. Because counts were too low, approximately 15 rarely observed V segments, including chromosome 9 orphons, were excluded from the earlier analysis of some 540 of the donors. The 87-base-pair reads could not distinguish some IMGT-functional V segments, including TRBV6-2 and TRBV6-3, so those segments were excluded. The classifier was reported to diagnose cytomegalovirus status with high specificity and sensitivity in both the original and validation cohorts. Only TCR beta chains were sequenced in this cohort, and the absence of alpha or paired-chain data limited detectable features. The authors suggested that the approach could potentially be generalized to other disease states and immunological phenotypes. CMV serostatus was the only immune exposure information available for the cohort. In a later analysis, TCR association rates were found to vary across HLA loci, with the most associated TCRs seen for DRB1 alleles and the fewest for HLA-C alleles. In a later genetic analysis, a missense DCLRE1C variant was associated with V-gene and J-gene trimming of TCR beta chains, and the association was replicated in an independent cohort. HLA typing was unavailable for some donors at each locus, so association tests used only the typed subset. Compared with the approximately 710-donor mean, donors in an Asian-associated ancestry cluster had fewer N-insertions in productive TCRs, according to a later genetic analysis. Three of the identified cytomegalovirus-associated TCR beta chains were confirmed in vitro to be specific for cytomegalovirus antigens. An earlier analysis of approximately 530 of the donors showed that most TCR beta V segments appeared in productive rearrangements either about 87% or about 30% of the time, which broadly matched IMGT annotations. Correlated functional status among segregating V segments might be attributable to linkage disequilibrium, but an unknown experimental factor could not be ruled out. Across donors, most TCR sequences were observed very rarely, whereas some public TCRs were present in many individuals. Specific HLA alleles were associated with roughly 16,000 TCR beta sequences at a false discovery rate of 0.05 in a later analysis. When HLA alleles, especially DR and DQ, strongly co-occurred, TCR associations were difficult to assign to individual alleles. The presence/absence analyses assumed that sequencing depth was roughly uniform across donors, and that assumption may not be true. The sequencing pipeline was judged likely to have produced a cluster of highly shared sequence variants as a technical artifact. Most CMV-associated TCR beta chains appeared to be HLA-restricted in a later analysis, and the HLA associations seemed to be driven largely by CMV exposure.

The CDR3, from cysteine to phenylalanine, totals 15 residues. The only DNA kept is the CDR3, 45 bases in frame from the first base. Via the germline V gene (reference sequence), CDR1 is GTSNPN and CDR2 SVGIG. V and J are truncated by 0 bases and 3 bases respectively, leaving an intervening sequence of 14 bases. Libraries were constructed by the immunoSEQ multiplex PCR assay. For the multiplex PCR, a mixture combining 60 forward primers for TCR Vbeta segments and 13 reverse primers for TCR Jbeta segments was used. The CDR3 region of rearranged TCR beta genes was amplified from genomic DNA by a multiplex PCR assay. The Illumina HiSeq System was used to sequence the amplified TCR beta libraries as 87-base-pair reads. The original pipeline was this. A later analysis counted tens of millions of unique TCR beta chains across the 670 or so repertoires, and 9 million to 14 million of these chains were shared by at least two donors. A nearest-neighbor algorithm error-corrected the raw reads and collapsed the reads into unique sequences, merging closely related sequences to remove PCR and sequencing errors. CDR3 sequences were aligned to IMGT reference sequences to assign V, D and J gene segments. Each retained sequence needed at least a six-nucleotide match to both a V gene segment and a J gene segment. Rearrangements were classified as productive when the CDR3 lacked stop codons and remained in frame with V and J, and all other rearrangements were classified as non-productive. CDR3 was defined according to IMGT convention as the region running from the second conserved V-encoded cysteine to the conserved J-encoded phenylalanine. The earlier analysis of 500 to 750 of the donors excluded any sequence lacking an unambiguous match to a single V gene segment. An earlier analysis of just under 600 of the donors called V segments functional above 56.7% productive rearrangements and segregating when the between-donor standard deviation exceeded 5%. A statistical classification framework was built to diagnose cytomegalovirus status from the catalog of TCR beta chain sequences. V and J gene assignment, in a later analysis, came from comparing TCR nucleotide sequences with IMGT/GENE-DB human TR gene sequences. The TCRdist pipeline was used in a later analysis to assign CDR3 sequences and most-parsimonious VDJ recombination scenarios. A later analysis defined each TCR beta chain by its CDR3 amino acid sequence plus V-gene family, and excluded reads lacking a unique V-gene family. To address suspected cross-contamination and a sequencing artifact, a later analysis removed a few hundred highly shared, low-generation-probability nucleotide sequences. In a later analysis, a clonal expansion index was calculated for each public chain from normalized within-repertoire ranks of inferred template counts. Generation probabilities in a later analysis came from a VDJ recombination model fitted to out-of-frame rearrangements, and those results were checked against IGoR. Hypergeometric tests were used in a later analysis to score TCR-TCR, TCR-HLA and TCR-CMV co-occurrence, with a repertoire-size bias correction applied to the TCR pairs. To estimate false discovery rates, a later analysis permuted the HLA or CMV assignments 20 times. In a later analysis, co-occurring TCRs were grouped using DBSCAN, and TCRdist sequence similarity was added for clustering within HLA-allele-positive subsets. Co-occurrence clustering excluded repertoires with fewer than 30,000 or more than 120,000 public chains, plus five with anomalous nucleotide sharing. In TCRdb, the immuneACCESS table is reduced to in-frame sequences with V and J assigned. These tables do not hold every clone; where another copy was compared, an unresolved V gene accounts for under half, and the others remain unexplained. That table supplies the V and J calls and clone size; D and trimming were determined from the DNA. The sample table contains 150,000 to 200,000 clones; only one count was recorded for approximately 80% of them. Together, the top ten hold around 2.3% of the sample.

The cohort comprised 550 to 700 healthy bone marrow donors. At the time of sampling, every cohort member was nominally healthy, though immune exposures that went unrecorded were likely present. The donor was CMV seronegative and was included in the group of around 320 seronegative cohort members. Each donor provided a peripheral blood sample, and peripheral blood mononuclear cells were used for TCR beta sequencing. Genomic DNA was extracted from the blood cell samples with the Qiagen DNeasy Blood Extraction Kit. This clone was picked up one time. Its binding antigen is unknown. No clone much larger than this one lies a single base away; base qualities are absent.

The receptor was derived from a woman aged 45-65 years in good health and CMV-seronegative. The specimen was PBMCs. The chain joins TRBV30 to TRBJ1-2; the best D guess is TRBD1, with 6 bases matching. The sequenced DNA is TGTGCCTGGAGTGTACACCCCCCAGGGGACTATGGCTACACCTTC. It translates to CAWSVHPPGDYGYTF.